This T cell receptor beta chain derives from a study of cytomegalovirus exposure and HLA in healthy donors. Study-level results: HLA alleles showed associations with some 15,000 TCR beta sequences in a later analysis, at a 0.05 false discovery rate.

For this clone: Its specificity is unknown.

The PCR used 60 Vbeta and 13 Jbeta primers. TCRdb keeps only in-frame clones here, not all; method: immunoSEQ multiplex PCR. The sample has 250,000 to 350,000 clones; roughly 89% are singletons. The receptor was derived from a woman between 18 and 29 years old in good health and CMV-seronegative. The sequenced sample consisted of PBMCs.

The CDR3 region is CASSGDTLAKNIQYF. CDR3 bases: TGTGCCAGCAGCGGGGACACGTTAGCCAAAAACATTCAGTACTTC. The V and J genes are TRBV2 and TRBJ2-4; weak D call: TRBD1 (6 bases). The ends were cut back, 6 bases at V and 0 bases at J, with 12 bases in the middle. CDR3 length: 15 residues. Germline V gene lookup returns CDR1 SNHLY and CDR2 FYNNEI.